This TCR beta chain comes out of a study of cytomegalovirus exposure and HLA in healthy donors. A remark on this clone: Its antigen is currently unknown.

PCR was performed using 60 Vbeta and 13 Jbeta primers. Produced via immunoSEQ multiplex PCR; TCRdb's table is partial and in-frame only. The repertoire includes some 90,000 clones, around 77% of them detected once, and roughly 2% sits in the top ten. Study-wide results and limits: Fewer N-insertions than the roughly 670-donor mean were reportedly shown by an Asian-associated ancestry cluster in a later analysis. TCR beta chains associated with HLA were, in a later analysis, more clonally expanded than equally common others. A later analysis associated 15,000 or so TCR beta sequences with HLA alleles at a 0.05 false discovery rate. For most subjects, TCR beta sequences were reported to predict HLA-A and HLA-B alleles with accuracy.

This CDR3 spans 13 amino acids. Trimming took 1 base from V and 3 from J; bases not matched to a gene: 0. Germline V CDR1 and CDR2: SGHRS, YFSETQ. The sample comprised PBMCs. This TCR was sampled from a boy aged 5-17 years in good health and CMV-seronegative. The chain has TRBV5-1 and TRBJ2-7; 8 bases map to TRBD1. CDR3 sequence (DNA): TGCGCCAGCAGCTTGACAGGGGGCTACGAGCAGTACTTC. It yields the protein CASSLTGGYEQYF.